This T cell receptor (beta chain) stems from a study of sequential checkpoint blockade in melanoma. Libraries were prepared by immunoSEQ multiplex PCR; TCRdb keeps only in-frame clonotypes and omits some of them. The data show around 18,000 clones, with around 68% seen just once and approximately 17% held by the top ten. V lost 5 bases and J lost 0; bases outside the gene matches: 6. Germline lookup yields CDR1 SGHTS and CDR2 YDEGEE. This CDR3 has 15 amino acids. The treatment was: randomized to nivolumab then ipilimumab (arm A) or the reverse (arm B). This clone was picked up one time. The TCR originated in a human donor with melanoma. The chain carries TRBV5-8 and TRBJ2-3, with 7 positions matching TRBD2. The source was CD8+ T cells sorted from blood (inferred from file names), collected from a patient given nivolumab and ipilimumab in sequence. The CDR3 DNA follows: TGTGCCAGCAGTAGAAGCGGGGCTAGCACAGATACGCAGTATTTT. It yields the protein CASSRSGASTDTQYF. Combining the CDR3 with reference TRBV5-8 and TRBJ2-3 gives the whole variable domain EAGVTQSPTHLIKTRGQQATLRCSPISGHTSVYWYQQALGLGLQFLLWYDEGEERNRGNFPPRFSGRQFPNYSSELNVNALELEDSALYLCASSRSGASTDTQYFGPGTRLTVL.